Listed below are T cell receptor beta chains from one sample, sequenced in a study of human T cells and chemical hapten exposure. TCRdb reanalysed the RACE reads using MiXCR and keeps one entry per CDR3 protein. The table shows roughly 190,000 distinct CDR3 sequences, with about a fifth occurring only once. The sample consisted of whole blood, taken in connection with sensitization to the hapten diphenylcyclopropenone (DPC). These receptors originate from a woman aged 50 to 60 with alopecia areata. Some clones in this sample may be carry-over from other donors' samples. The CDR3 runs from the conserved cysteine through the conserved F or W. The D gene is left open where the match is weak. The size of a clone is reported for some rows only, either as once, few or many, or as a class for expanded clones.

v_gene,j_gene,abundance,d_gene,CDR3aa,CDR3nt
TRBV7-8,TRBJ1-2,few,-,CASSLDWGRDVYGYTF,TGTGCCAGCAGCTTAGATTGGGGCAGGGACGTCTATGGCTACACCTTC
TRBV6-1,TRBJ2-1,few,-,CASSPAGRYNEQFF,TGTGCCAGCAGTCCAGCGGGCCGGTACAATGAGCAGTTCTTC
TRBV5-1,TRBJ2-5,few,-,CASSLGAARAVETQYF,TGCGCCAGCAGCTTGGGGGCGGCCAGGGCAGTTGAGACCCAGTACTTC
TRBV29-1,TRBJ1-4,few,-,CSVEEGRGGGEKLFF,TGCAGCGTTGAAGAGGGTAGGGGGGGCGGTGAAAAACTGTTTTTT
TRBV21-1,TRBJ2-7,-,-,CASSQSCLAGGKLAYEQYF,TGTGCCAGCAGCCAAAGCTGCCTAGCGGGAGGGAAACTAGCCTACGAGCAGTACTTC
TRBV15,TRBJ2-1,-,-,CATSRGLGTGGNEQFF,TGTGCCACCAGCAGAGGACTAGGAACGGGCGGAAATGAGCAGTTCTTC
TRBV7-8,TRBJ2-5,few,-,CASSLAILATQETQYF,TGTGCCAGCAGCTTAGCGATCTTAGCGACACAAGAGACCCAGTACTTC
TRBV7-9,TRBJ2-3,few,-,CASSLRADTQYF,TGTGCCAGCAGCTTACGTGCAGATACGCAGTATTTT
TRBV18,TRBJ1-2,few,-,CASSPKEDYGYTF,TGTGCCAGCTCACCCAAAGAGGACTATGGCTACACCTTC
TRBV25-1,TRBJ1-2,-,-,CASSDLGRRYGYTF,TGTGCCAGCAGTGACTTGGGACGGCGCTATGGCTACACCTTC
TRBV4-2,TRBJ1-5,-,-,CASSQDDQPQHF,TGTGCCAGCAGCCAAGATGATCAGCCCCAGCATTTT